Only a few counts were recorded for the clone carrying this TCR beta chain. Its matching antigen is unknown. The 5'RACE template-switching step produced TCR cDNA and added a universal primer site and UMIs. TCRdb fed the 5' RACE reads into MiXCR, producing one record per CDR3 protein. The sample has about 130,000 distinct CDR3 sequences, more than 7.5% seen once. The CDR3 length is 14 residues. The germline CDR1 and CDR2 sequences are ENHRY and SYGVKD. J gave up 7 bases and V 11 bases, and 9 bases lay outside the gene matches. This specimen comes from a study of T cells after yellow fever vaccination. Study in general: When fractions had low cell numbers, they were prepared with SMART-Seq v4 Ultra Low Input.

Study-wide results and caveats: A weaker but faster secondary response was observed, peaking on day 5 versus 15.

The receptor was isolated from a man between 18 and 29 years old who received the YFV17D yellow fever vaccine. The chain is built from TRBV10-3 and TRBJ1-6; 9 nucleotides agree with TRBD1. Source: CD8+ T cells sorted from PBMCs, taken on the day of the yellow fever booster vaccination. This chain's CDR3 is CAAWTGTGNSPLHF. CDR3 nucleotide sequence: TGTGCCGCGTGGACCGGGACAGGGAATTCACCCCTCCACTTT.